Listed below are T cell receptor beta chains from one sample, sequenced in a study of cytomegalovirus exposure and HLA in healthy donors. Sequencing was performed with immunoSEQ multiplex PCR; in TCRdb, only in-frame clones are kept and a portion is missing. The data contain roughly 89,000 clones, around 80% of them singletons. The material sequenced was PBMCs. Every receptor here comes from a man aged 18 to 30 in good health and CMV-seronegative. The CDR3 runs from the conserved cysteine through the conserved F or W. Each record gives: D gene, clone size, J gene, V gene, CDR3 protein, CDR3 DNA. A D gene is named only where the DNA matches it firmly. Expanded clones get a size class; other rows say once, few or many, or leave the size out.

D: TRBD2; size: NA; J: TRBJ2-3; V: TRBV4-2; CDR3: CASSSVSGTSGSLGRDTQYF; DNA: TGTGCCAGCAGCTCCGTCTCTGGGACTAGCGGGAGCCTGGGGCGGGATACGCAGTATTTT
D: TRBD1; size: NA; J: TRBJ1-1; V: TRBV28; CDR3: CASRGQGVTEAFF; DNA: TGTGCCAGCAGGGGACAGGGCGTCACTGAAGCTTTCTTT
D: TRBD1; size: NA; J: TRBJ1-4; V: TRBV12-5; CDR3: CASENRGQRFVLEKLFF; DNA: TGTGCTAGTGAGAACAGGGGCCAAAGGTTTGTGTTGGAAAAACTGTTTTTT
D: TRBD1; size: NA; J: TRBJ1-6; V: TRBV2; CDR3: CASVRDRDSPLHF; DNA: TGTGCCAGCGTCCGGGACAGGGATTCACCCCTCCACTTT
D: NA; size: NA; J: TRBJ2-7; V: TRBV27; CDR3: CASSPTGTLPYELYF; DNA: TGTGCCAGCAGTCCTACCGGGACACTACCCTACGAGCTGTACTTC
D: TRBD2; size: once; J: TRBJ2-7; V: TRBV14; CDR3: CASSQGILAGAPYEQYF; DNA: TGTGCCAGCAGCCAAGGAATCCTAGCGGGGGCTCCCTACGAGCAGTACTTC
D: NA; size: NA; J: TRBJ2-2; V: TRBV29-1; CDR3: CSVEGGGGTGELFF; DNA: TGCAGCGTTGAGGGGGGAGGGGGGACCGGGGAGCTGTTTTTT
D: NA; size: NA; J: TRBJ2-3; V: TRBV15; CDR3: CATSRVDPGHQSYTQYF; DNA: TGTGCCACCAGCAGAGTAGACCCGGGACATCAATCATATACGCAGTATTTT
D: TRBD1; size: NA; J: TRBJ1-4; V: TRBV6-1; CDR3: CASRAFGTGEEKLFF; DNA: TGTGCCAGCAGAGCTTTTGGGACAGGGGAAGAAAAACTGTTTTTT
D: TRBD1; size: few; J: TRBJ2-1; V: TRBV5-1; CDR3: CASSWKPGQPDNEQFF; DNA: TGCGCCAGCAGCTGGAAACCGGGACAGCCAGACAATGAGCAGTTCTTC
D: NA; size: NA; J: TRBJ1-2; V: TRBV7-2; CDR3: CASSVGGWGYNYGYTF; DNA: TGTGCCAGCAGCGTGGGGGGATGGGGGTATAACTATGGCTACACCTTC
D: NA; size: NA; J: TRBJ2-7; V: TRBV7-9; CDR3: CSSSHRTENTYEQYF; DNA: TGTTCCAGCAGTCACCGGACAGAGAACACCTACGAGCAGTACTTC
D: TRBD1; size: NA; J: TRBJ2-2; V: TRBV15; CDR3: CATSSRTGGGGELFF; DNA: TGTGCCACCAGCAGCCGGACAGGGGGCGGCGGGGAGCTGTTTTTT
D: TRBD1; size: once; J: TRBJ1-2; V: TRBV27; CDR3: CASRLSGTGYGYTF; DNA: TGTGCCAGCAGGCTCTCGGGGACAGGCTATGGCTACACCTTC
D: NA; size: NA; J: TRBJ2-5; V: TRBV5-4; CDR3: CASSPGRETQYF; DNA: TGTGCCAGCAGCCCAGGGAGGGAGACCCAGTACTTC
D: NA; size: NA; J: TRBJ1-2; V: TRBV28; CDR3: CASSFPGTNYGYTF; DNA: TGTGCCAGCAGTTTTCCGGGGACTAACTATGGCTACACCTTC
D: NA; size: NA; J: TRBJ1-1; V: TRBV5-1; CDR3: CASSGQTEAFF; DNA: TGCGCCAGCAGCGGGCAGACAGAAGCTTTCTTT
D: TRBD1; size: once; J: TRBJ1-2; V: TRBV5-1; CDR3: CASSLAPGTGNYGYTF; DNA: TGCGCCAGCAGCTTGGCCCCTGGGACAGGGAACTATGGCTACACCTTC
D: NA; size: NA; J: TRBJ1-2; V: TRBV13; CDR3: CASSLWTNSYGYTF; DNA: TGTGCCAGCAGCCTATGGACAAATTCCTATGGCTACACCTTC
D: TRBD1; size: NA; J: TRBJ2-6; V: TRBV27; CDR3: CASRLQGSGANVLTF; DNA: TGTGCCAGCAGACTACAGGGGTCTGGGGCCAACGTCCTGACTTTC
D: TRBD1; size: NA; J: TRBJ2-2; V: TRBV7-3; CDR3: CASSLMGQGVSGELFF; DNA: TGTGCCAGCAGCTTAATGGGACAGGGGGTATCCGGGGAGCTGTTTTTT
D: NA; size: once; J: TRBJ2-5; V: TRBV7-2; CDR3: CASSFPVAETQYF; DNA: TGTGCCAGCAGCTTCCCGGTTGCAGAGACCCAGTACTTC
D: TRBD1; size: NA; J: TRBJ2-2; V: TRBV11-3; CDR3: CASSLDWETTGGNTGELFF; DNA: TGTGCCAGCAGCTTAGATTGGGAAACTACAGGGGGCAACACCGGGGAGCTGTTTTTT
D: TRBD2; size: NA; J: TRBJ2-7; V: TRBV4-1; CDR3: CASSQDPGLAGGRDEQYF; DNA: TGCGCCAGCAGCCAAGATCCGGGACTAGCGGGGGGGCGGGACGAGCAGTACTTC
D: NA; size: NA; J: TRBJ2-2; V: TRBV6-6; CDR3: CASRVGWGQRTGELFF; DNA: TGTGCCAGCAGGGTCGGTTGGGGGCAGAGGACCGGGGAGCTGTTTTTT
D: TRBD1; size: NA; J: TRBJ2-7; V: TRBV4-2; CDR3: CASSQTSAGGHYEQYF; DNA: TGTGCCAGCAGCCAAACTAGTGCAGGGGGCCATTACGAGCAGTACTTC
D: TRBD1; size: once; J: TRBJ1-1; V: TRBV9; CDR3: CASSGQGARNTEAFF; DNA: TGTGCCAGCAGCGGGCAGGGGGCTCGGAACACTGAAGCTTTCTTT
D: NA; size: NA; J: TRBJ1-3; V: TRBV5-5; CDR3: CASSPWTVGGNTIYF; DNA: TGTGCCAGCAGCCCTTGGACAGTTGGAGGAAACACCATATATTTT
D: TRBD1; size: NA; J: TRBJ2-7; V: TRBV7-9; CDR3: CASSSKWDRFYEQYF; DNA: TGTGCCAGCAGCTCAAAGTGGGACAGATTCTACGAGCAGTACTTC
D: NA; size: few; J: TRBJ2-7; V: TRBV19; CDR3: CASSLRQRDEQYF; DNA: TGTGCCAGTAGTCTGAGACAGAGAGACGAGCAGTACTTC